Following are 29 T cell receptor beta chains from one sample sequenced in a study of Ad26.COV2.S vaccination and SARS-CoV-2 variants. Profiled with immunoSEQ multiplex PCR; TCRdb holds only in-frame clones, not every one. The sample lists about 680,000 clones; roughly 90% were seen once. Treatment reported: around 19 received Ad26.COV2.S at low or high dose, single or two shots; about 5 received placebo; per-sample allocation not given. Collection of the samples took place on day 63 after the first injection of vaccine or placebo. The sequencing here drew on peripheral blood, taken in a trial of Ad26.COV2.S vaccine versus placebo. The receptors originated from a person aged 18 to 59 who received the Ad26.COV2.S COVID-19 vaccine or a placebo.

The CDR3 region is CASSWDNSYEQYF. DNA of the CDR3: TGTGCCAGCAGTTGGGACAACTCCTACGAGCAGTACTTC. The chain uses TRBV6-2 or TRBV6-3 and TRBJ2-7; D might be TRBD1 (6 bases). CDR1 and CDR2 (germline): MNHEY, SVGEGT. V lost 4 bases, J lost 0 bases, and 7 bases lay in between. The CDR3 extends over 13 amino acids.

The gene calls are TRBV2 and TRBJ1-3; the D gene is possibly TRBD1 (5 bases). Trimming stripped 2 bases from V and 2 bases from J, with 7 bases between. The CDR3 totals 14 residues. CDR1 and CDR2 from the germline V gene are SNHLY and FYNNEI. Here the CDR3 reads CASSEQGAGNTIYF. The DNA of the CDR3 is TGTGCCAGCAGTGAACAGGGTGCTGGAAACACCATATATTTT. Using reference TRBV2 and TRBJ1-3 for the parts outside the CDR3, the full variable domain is EPEVTQTPSHQVTQMGQEVILRCVPISNHLYFYWYRQILGQKVEFLVSFYNNEISEKSEIFDDQFSVERPDGSNFTLKIRSTKLEDSAMYFCASSEQGAGNTIYFGEGSWLTVV.

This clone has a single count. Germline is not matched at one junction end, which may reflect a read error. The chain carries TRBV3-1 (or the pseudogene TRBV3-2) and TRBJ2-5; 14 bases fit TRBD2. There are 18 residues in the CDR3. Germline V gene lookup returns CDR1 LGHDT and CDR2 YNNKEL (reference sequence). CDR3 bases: TGTGCCAGCAGCCAAGACGGACGACCGGGACTAGCGGGGGAGCCCGGGGACTTC. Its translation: CASSQDGRPGLAGEPGDF.

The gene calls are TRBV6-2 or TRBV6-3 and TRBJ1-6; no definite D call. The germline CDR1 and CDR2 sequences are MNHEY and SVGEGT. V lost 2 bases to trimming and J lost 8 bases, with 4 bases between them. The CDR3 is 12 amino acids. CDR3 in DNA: TGTGCCAGCAGTTACGGGGATTCACCCCTCCACTTT. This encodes CASSYGDSPLHF.

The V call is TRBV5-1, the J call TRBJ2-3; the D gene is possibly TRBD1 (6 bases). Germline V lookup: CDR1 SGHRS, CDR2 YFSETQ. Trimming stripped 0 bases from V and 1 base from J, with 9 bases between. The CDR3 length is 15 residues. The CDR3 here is CASSLGGTRTDTQYF. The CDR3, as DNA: TGCGCCAGCAGCTTGGGGGGGACACGCACAGATACGCAGTATTTT. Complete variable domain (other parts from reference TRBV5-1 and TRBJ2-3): KAGVTQTPRYLIKTRGQQVTLSCSPISGHRSVSWYQQTPGQGLQFLFEYFSETQRNKGNFPGRFSGRQFSNSRSEMNVSTLELGDSALYLCASSLGGTRTDTQYFGPGTRLTVL.

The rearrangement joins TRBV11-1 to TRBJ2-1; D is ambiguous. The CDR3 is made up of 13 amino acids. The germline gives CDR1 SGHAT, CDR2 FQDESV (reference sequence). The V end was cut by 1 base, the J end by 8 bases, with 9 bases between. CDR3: CASSLVFIDEQFF. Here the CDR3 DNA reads TGTGCCAGCAGCTTAGTATTCATCGATGAGCAGTTCTTC.

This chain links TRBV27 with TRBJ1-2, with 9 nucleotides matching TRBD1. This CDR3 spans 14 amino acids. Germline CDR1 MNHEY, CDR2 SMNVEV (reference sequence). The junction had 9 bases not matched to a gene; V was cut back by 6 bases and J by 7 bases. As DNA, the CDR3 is TGTGCCAGCAGCAACCTTGGGACAGGGTTTGGCTACACCTTC. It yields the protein CASSNLGTGFGYTF.

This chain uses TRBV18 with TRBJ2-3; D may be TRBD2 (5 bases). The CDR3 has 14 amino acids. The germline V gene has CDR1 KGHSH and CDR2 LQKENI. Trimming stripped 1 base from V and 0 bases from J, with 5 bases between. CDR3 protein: CASSPQRSTDTQYF. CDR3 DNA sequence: TGTGCCAGCTCACCACAGCGGAGCACAGATACGCAGTATTTT.

The DNA of the CDR3 is TGTGCCAGCAGCTTTTCCCAAGCCGGCTCACGAGAGACCCAGTACTTC. Its translation is CASSFSQAGSRETQYF. The rearrangement uses TRBV5-4 and TRBJ2-5, with no clear D. The V and J ends lost 2 bases and 4 bases respectively, with 18 bases between them. The CDR3 consists of 16 residues. The germline V gene encodes CDR1 SGHNT and CDR2 YYREEE (reference sequence). The full variable domain, in which reference TRBV5-4 and TRBJ2-5 provide the parts outside the CDR3, is ETGVTQSPTHLIKTRGQQVTLRCSSQSGHNTVSWYQQALGQGPQFIFQYYREEENGRGNFPPRFSGLQFPNYSSELNVNALELDDSALYLCASSFSQAGSRETQYFGPGTRLLVL.

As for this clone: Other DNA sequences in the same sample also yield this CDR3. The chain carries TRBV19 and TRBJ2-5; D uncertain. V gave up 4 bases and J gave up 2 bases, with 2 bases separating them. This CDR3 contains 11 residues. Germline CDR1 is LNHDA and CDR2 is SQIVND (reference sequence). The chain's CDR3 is CASSTQETQYF. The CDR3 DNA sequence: TGTGCCAGTAGTACTCAAGAGACCCAGTACTTC.

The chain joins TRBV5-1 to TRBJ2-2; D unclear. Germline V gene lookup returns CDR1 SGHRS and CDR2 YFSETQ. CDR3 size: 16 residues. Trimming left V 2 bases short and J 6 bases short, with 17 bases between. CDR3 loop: CASSFYAQVPAGELFF. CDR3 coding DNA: TGCGCCAGCAGCTTCTATGCCCAGGTCCCCGCCGGGGAGCTGTTTTTT.

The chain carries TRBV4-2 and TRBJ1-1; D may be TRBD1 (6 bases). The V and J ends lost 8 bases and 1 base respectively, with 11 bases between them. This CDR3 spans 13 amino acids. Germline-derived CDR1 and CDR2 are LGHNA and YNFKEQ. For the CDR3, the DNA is TGTGCCAGCCGGCGGACAGAGAACACTGAAGCTTTCTTT. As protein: CASRRTENTEAFF.

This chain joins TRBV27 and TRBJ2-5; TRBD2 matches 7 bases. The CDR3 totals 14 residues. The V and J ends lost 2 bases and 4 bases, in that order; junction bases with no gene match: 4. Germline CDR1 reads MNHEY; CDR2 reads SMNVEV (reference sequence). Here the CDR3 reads CASSLSGVGETQYF. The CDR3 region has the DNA TGTGCCAGCAGTTTAAGCGGGGTGGGAGAGACCCAGTACTTC.

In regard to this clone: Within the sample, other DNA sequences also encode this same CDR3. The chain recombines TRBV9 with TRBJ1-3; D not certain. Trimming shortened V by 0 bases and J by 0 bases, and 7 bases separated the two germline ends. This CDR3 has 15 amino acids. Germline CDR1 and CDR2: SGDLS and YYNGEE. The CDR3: CASSVVGGSGNTIYF. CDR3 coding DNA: TGTGCCAGCAGCGTAGTAGGAGGCTCTGGAAACACCATATATTTT. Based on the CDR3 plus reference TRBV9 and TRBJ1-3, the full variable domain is DSGVTQTPKHLITATGQRVTLRCSPRSGDLSVYWYQQSLDQGLQFLIQYYNGEERAKGNILERFSAQQFPDLHSELNLSSLELGDSALYFCASSVVGGSGNTIYFGEGSWLTVV.

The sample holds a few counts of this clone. The chain's CDR3 is CASSLDGKRTEAFF. The CDR3 nucleotides are TGTGCCAGCAGCCTGGACGGGAAGAGAACTGAAGCTTTCTTT. V usage is TRBV3-1 (or the pseudogene TRBV3-2) and J usage is TRBJ1-1; no firm D call. CDR1 is LGHDT and CDR2 is YNNKEL in the germline V gene (reference sequence). Trimming pared 4 bases from V and 5 bases from J, leaving 14 bases between. CDR3 length: 14 residues.

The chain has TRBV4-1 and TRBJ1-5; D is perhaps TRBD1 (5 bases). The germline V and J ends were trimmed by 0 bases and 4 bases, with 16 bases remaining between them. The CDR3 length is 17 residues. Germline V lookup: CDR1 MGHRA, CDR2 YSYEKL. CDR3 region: CASSQEGGTQPNQPQHF. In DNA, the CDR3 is TGCGCCAGCAGCCAAGAAGGCGGGACGCAGCCTAATCAGCCCCAGCATTTT.

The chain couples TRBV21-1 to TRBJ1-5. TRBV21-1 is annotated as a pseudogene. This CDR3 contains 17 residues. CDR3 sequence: CASSKEGKGRGDQPQHF. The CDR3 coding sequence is TGTGCCAGCAGCAAAGAGGGGAAAGGGAGAGGTGATCAGCCCCAGCATTTT.

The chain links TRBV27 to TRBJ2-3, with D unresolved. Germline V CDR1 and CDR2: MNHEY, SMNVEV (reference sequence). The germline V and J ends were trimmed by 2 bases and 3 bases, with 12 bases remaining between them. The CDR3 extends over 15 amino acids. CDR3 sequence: CASSLRPPRTDTQYF. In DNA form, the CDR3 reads TGTGCCAGCAGTTTACGCCCCCCTAGGACAGATACGCAGTATTTT.

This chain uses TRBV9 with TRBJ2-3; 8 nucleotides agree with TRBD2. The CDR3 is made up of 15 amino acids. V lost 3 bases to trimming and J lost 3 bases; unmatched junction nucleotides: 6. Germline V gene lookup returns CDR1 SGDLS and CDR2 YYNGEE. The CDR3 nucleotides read TGTGCCAGCAGCGGGCGGGAGGCCTGGACAGATACGCAGTATTTT. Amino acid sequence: CASSGREAWTDTQYF.

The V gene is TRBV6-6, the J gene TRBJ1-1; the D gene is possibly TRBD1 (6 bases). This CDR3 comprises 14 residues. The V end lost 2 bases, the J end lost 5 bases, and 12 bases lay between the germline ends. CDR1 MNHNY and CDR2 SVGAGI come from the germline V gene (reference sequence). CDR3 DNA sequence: TGTGCCAGCAGTTACGGGCAGGGGTGGACTGAAGCTTTCTTT. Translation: CASSYGQGWTEAFF.

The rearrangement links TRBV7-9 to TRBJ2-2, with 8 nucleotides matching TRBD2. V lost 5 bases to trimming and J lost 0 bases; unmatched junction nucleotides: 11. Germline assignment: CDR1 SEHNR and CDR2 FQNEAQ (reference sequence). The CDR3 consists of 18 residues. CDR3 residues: CASSPPSGGRSNTGELFF. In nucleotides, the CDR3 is TGTGCCAGCAGCCCACCCTCTGGCGGGAGGTCGAACACCGGGGAGCTGTTTTTT.

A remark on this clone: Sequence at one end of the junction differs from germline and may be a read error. DNA of the CDR3: TGTGCCAGCAGCCCGAGAGGGACAGGGGGCTCCAACGAGCAGTACTTC. This sequence encodes CASSPRGTGGSNEQYF. J is TRBJ2-7 and V is TRBV7-8, with 12 bases matching TRBD1. This CDR3 has 16 amino acids. Looked up from germline, CDR1 is SGHVS and CDR2 is FQNEAQ.

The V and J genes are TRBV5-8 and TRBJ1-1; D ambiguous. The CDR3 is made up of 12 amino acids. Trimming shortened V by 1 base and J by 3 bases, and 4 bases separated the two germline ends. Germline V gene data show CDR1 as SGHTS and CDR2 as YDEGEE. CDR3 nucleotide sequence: TGTGCCAGCAGCTTGCAGTACACTGAAGCTTTCTTT. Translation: CASSLQYTEAFF. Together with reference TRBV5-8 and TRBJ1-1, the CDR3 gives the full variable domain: EAGVTQSPTHLIKTRGQQATLRCSPISGHTSVYWYQQALGLGLQFLLWYDEGEERNRGNFPPRFSGRQFPNYSSELNVNALELEDSALYLCASSLQYTEAFFGQGTRLTVV.

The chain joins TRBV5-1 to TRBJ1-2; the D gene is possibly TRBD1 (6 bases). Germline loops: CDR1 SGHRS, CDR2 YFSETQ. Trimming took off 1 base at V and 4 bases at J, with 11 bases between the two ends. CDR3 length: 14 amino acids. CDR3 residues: CASSLNQGIYGYTF. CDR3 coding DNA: TGCGCCAGCAGCTTGAATCAGGGGATCTATGGCTACACCTTC. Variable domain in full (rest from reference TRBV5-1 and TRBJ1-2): KAGVTQTPRYLIKTRGQQVTLSCSPISGHRSVSWYQQTPGQGLQFLFEYFSETQRNKGNFPGRFSGRQFSNSRSEMNVSTLELGDSALYLCASSLNQGIYGYTFGSGTRLTVV.

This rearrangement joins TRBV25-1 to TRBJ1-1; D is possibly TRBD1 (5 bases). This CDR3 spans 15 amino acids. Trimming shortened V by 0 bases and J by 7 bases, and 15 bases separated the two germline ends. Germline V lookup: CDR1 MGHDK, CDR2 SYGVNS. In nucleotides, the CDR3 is TGTGCCAGCAGTGAATATACGGGTCGGGGGGGTGAAGCTTTCTTT. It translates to CASSEYTGRGGEAFF.

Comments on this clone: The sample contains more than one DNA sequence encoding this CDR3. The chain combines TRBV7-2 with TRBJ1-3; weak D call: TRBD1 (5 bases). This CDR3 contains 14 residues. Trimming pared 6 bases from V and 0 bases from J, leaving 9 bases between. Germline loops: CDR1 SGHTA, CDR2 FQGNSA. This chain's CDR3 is CASSPGLSGNTIYF. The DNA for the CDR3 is TGTGCCAGCAGTCCAGGGCTCTCTGGAAACACCATATATTTT.

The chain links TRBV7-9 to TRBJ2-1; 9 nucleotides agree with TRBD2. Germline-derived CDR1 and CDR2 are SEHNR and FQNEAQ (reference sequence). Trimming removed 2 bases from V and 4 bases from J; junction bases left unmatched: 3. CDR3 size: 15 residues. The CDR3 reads CASSLTSGPYNEQFF. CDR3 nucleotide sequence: TGTGCCAGCAGCTTAACTAGCGGGCCATACAATGAGCAGTTCTTC.

The CDR3 protein is CASSMGVGSSQPQHF. The CDR3 DNA follows: TGTGCCAGTAGTATGGGCGTTGGTAGTAGTCAGCCCCAGCATTTT. This chain links TRBV19 with TRBJ1-5; D is ambiguous. V shed 3 bases and J shed 6 bases, with 15 bases lying between them. The CDR3 loop spans 15 amino acids. Germline CDR1 LNHDA, CDR2 SQIVND (reference sequence).

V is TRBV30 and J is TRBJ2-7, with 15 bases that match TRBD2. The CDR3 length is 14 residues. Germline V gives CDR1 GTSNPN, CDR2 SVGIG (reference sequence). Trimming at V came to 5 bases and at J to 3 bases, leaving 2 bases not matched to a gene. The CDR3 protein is CAWGTSGGSYEQYF. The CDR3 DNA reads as TGTGCCTGGGGGACTAGCGGGGGGAGCTACGAGCAGTACTTC.